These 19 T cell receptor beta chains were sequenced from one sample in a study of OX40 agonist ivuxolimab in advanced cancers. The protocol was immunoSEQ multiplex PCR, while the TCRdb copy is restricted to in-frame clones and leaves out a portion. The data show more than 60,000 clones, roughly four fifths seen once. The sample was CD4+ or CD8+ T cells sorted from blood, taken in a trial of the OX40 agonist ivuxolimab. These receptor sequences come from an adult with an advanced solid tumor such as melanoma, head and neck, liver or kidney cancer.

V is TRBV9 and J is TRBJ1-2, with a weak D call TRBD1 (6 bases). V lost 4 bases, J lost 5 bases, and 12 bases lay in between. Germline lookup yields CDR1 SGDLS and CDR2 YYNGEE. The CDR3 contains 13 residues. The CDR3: CASSPRQAYGYTF. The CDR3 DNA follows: TGTGCCAGCAGCCCTCGACAGGCTTATGGCTACACCTTC.

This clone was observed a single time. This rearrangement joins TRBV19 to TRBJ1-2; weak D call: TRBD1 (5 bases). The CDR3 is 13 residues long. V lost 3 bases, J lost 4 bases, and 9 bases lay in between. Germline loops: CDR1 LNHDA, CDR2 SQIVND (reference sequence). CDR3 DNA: TGTGCCAGTAGTATGTCGGGGGGCTATGGCTACACCTTC. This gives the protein CASSMSGGYGYTF.

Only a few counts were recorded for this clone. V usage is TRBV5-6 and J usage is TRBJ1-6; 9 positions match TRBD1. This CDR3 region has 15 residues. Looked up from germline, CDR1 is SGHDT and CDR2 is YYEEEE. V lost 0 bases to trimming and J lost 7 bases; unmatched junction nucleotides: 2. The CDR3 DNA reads TGTGCCAGCAGCTTGGAAGGGACAGGGAATTCACCCCTCCACTTT. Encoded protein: CASSLEGTGNSPLHF.

Written as DNA, the CDR3 is TGTGCCAGCAGTTTAGGTTCACACCCAAAGAGGAATGAGCAGTTCTTC. It translates to CASSLGSHPKRNEQFF. The chain has TRBV28 and TRBJ2-1; D remains unclear. CDR3 length equals 16 residues. Germline CDR1 MDHEN, CDR2 SYDVKM. V lost 2 bases, J lost 7 bases, and 18 bases lay in between.

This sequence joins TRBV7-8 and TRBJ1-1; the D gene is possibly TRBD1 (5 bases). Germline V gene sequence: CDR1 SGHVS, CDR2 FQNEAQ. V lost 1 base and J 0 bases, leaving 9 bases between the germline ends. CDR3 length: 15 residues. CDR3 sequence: CASSLGGRVNTEAFF. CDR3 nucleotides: TGTGCCAGCAGCTTAGGGGGGAGAGTGAACACTGAAGCTTTCTTT.

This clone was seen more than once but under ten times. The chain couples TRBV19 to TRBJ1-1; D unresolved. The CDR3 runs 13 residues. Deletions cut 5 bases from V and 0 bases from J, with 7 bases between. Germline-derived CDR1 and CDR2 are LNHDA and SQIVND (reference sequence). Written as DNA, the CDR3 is TGTGCCAGTAGTGCTAGGTTGAACACTGAAGCTTTCTTT. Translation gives CASSARLNTEAFF.

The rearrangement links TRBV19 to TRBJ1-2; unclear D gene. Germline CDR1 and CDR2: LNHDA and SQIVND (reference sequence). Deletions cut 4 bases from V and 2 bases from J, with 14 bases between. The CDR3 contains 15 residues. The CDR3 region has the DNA TGTGCCAGTAGTAAAACCGTGGAACCGAACTATGGCTACACCTTC. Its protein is CASSKTVEPNYGYTF.

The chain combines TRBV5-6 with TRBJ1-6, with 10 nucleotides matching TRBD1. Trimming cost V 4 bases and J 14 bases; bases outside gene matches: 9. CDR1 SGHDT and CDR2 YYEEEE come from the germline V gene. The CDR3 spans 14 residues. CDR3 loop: CASSPGQGIGALHF. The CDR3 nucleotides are TGTGCCAGCAGCCCGGGACAGGGGATCGGAGCCCTCCACTTT.

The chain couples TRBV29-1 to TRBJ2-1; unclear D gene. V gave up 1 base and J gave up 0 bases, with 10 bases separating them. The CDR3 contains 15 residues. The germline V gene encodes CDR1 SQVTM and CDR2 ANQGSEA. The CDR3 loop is CSVEVISRSYNEQFF. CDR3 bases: TGCAGCGTTGAAGTCATCAGTCGCTCCTACAATGAGCAGTTCTTC.

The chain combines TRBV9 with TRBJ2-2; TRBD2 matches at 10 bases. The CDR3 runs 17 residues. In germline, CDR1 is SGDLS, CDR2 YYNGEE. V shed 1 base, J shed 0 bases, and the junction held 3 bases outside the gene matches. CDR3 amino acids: CASSVLSGGANTGELFF. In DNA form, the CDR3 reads TGTGCCAGCAGCGTACTGAGCGGGGGGGCGAACACCGGGGAGCTGTTTTTT.

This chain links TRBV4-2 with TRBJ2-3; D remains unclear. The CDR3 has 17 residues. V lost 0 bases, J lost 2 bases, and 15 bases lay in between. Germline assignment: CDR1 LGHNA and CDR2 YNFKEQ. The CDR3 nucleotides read TGTGCCAGCAGCCAAGATAGGCTGGGGTCCGCCACAGATACGCAGTATTTT. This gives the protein CASSQDRLGSATDTQYF.

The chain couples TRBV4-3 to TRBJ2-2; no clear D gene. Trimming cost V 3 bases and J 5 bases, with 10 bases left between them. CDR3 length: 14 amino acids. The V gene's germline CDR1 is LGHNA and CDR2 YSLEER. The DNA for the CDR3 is TGCGCCAGCAGCCACGTTGAATGGACCGGGGAGCTGTTTTTT. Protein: CASSHVEWTGELFF.

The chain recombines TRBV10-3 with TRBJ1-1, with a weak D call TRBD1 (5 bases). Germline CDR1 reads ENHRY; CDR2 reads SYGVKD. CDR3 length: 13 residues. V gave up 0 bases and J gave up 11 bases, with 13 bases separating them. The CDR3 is CAISESMGLGAFF. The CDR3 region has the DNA TGTGCCATCAGTGAGTCGATGGGGCTCGGTGCTTTCTTT.

This CDR3 is CASTRDGGMNTEAFF. The CDR3 DNA is TGCGCCAGCACCCGTGATGGGGGCATGAACACTGAAGCTTTCTTT. The chain recombines TRBV5-1 with TRBJ1-1; D is possibly TRBD1 (6 bases). Per the germline V gene, CDR1 is SGHRS and CDR2 is YFSETQ. The V gene lost 6 bases and the J gene lost 0 bases, with 15 bases spanning the gap. The CDR3 is made up of 15 amino acids.

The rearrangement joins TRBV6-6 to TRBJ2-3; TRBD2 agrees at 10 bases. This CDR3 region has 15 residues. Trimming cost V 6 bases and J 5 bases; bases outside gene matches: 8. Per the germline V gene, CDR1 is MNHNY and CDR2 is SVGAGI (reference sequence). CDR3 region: CASSDSGGPRDTQYF. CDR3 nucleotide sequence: TGTGCCAGCAGCGATAGCGGGGGGCCTAGAGATACGCAGTATTTT.

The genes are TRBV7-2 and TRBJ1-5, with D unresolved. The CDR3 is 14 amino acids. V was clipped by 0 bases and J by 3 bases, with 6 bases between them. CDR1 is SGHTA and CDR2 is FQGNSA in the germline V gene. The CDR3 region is CASSLAPSNQPQHF. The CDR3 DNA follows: TGTGCCAGCAGCTTAGCGCCTTCCAATCAGCCCCAGCATTTT.

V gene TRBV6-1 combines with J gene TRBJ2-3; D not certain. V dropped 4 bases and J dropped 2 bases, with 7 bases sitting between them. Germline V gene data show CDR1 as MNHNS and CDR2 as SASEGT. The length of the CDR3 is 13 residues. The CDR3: CASSGQITDTQYF. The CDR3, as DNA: TGTGCCAGCAGTGGGCAGATCACAGATACGCAGTATTTT.

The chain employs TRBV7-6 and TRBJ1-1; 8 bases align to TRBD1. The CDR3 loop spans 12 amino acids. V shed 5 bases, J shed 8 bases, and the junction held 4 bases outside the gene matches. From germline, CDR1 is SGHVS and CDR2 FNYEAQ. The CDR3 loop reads CASSPWTGEAFF. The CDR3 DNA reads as TGTGCCAGCAGCCCTTGGACAGGGGAAGCTTTCTTT. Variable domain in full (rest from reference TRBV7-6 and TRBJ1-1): GAGVSQSPRYKVTKRGQDVALRCDPISGHVSLYWYRQALGQGPEFLTYFNYEAQQDKSGLPNDRFSAERPEGSISTLTIQRTEQRDSAMYRCASSPWTGEAFFGQGTRLTVV.

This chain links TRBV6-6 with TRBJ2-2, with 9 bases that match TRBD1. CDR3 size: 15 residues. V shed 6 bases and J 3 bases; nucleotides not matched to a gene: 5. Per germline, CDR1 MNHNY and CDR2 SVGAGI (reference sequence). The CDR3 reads CASSRDRVDTGELFF. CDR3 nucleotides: TGTGCCAGCAGCCGGGACAGGGTAGACACCGGGGAGCTGTTTTTT.